This T cell receptor beta chain comes out of a study of cytomegalovirus exposure and HLA in healthy donors. The CDR3 covers 15 residues. V shed 1 base and J shed 4 bases, with 13 bases lying between them. CDR1 and CDR2 from the germline V gene are MGHDK and SYGVNS. There are a few counts of this clone. Primers for the PCR totalled 60 Vbeta and 13 Jbeta. Only in-frame clones appear in the TCRdb table, and some are missing; sequencing was by immunoSEQ multiplex PCR. This sample has around 130,000 clones, with approximately 78% found just once. This clonotype was sampled from a human donor in good health. The chain uses TRBV25-1 and TRBJ2-5; D may be TRBD1 (5 bases). The source material was PBMCs. CDR3 nucleotide sequence: TGTGCCAGCAGTGAATCTCGAGCAGGGCGAGAGACCCAGTACTTC. This gives the protein CASSESRAGRETQYF. The whole variable domain, remainder taken from reference TRBV25-1 and TRBJ2-5, is EADIYQTPRYLVIGTGKKITLECSQTMGHDKMYWYQQDPGMELHLIHYSYGVNSTEKGDLSSESTVSRIRTEHFPLTLESARPSHTSQYLCASSESRAGRETQYFGPGTRLLVL.